A single sample is the source of the 9 T cell receptor beta chains below, sequenced in a study of blood T cell repertoires in COVID-19. The table came from immunoSEQ multiplex PCR; TCRdb's copy has only in-frame clones and leaves some out. The sample consists of over 100,000 clones, around three quarters of them appearing once. Sequencing used peripheral blood. These receptors were collected from a woman of 80 years or more with acute or convalescent COVID-19.

CDR3 DNA sequence: TGTGCCAGCAGCCTAAGGGGGCGGGGCCCTTTAGGCACTGAAGCTTTCTTT. This sequence encodes CASSLRGRGPLGTEAFF. The chain carries TRBV11-3 and TRBJ1-1; 7 bases align to TRBD1. The CDR3 sequence is 17 residues long. Germline values: CDR1 SGHNT, CDR2 YENEEA. Losses at the gene ends were 5 bases for V and 4 bases for J; bases not matched to a gene: 16.

This chain joins TRBV28 and TRBJ1-1, with 7 bases fitting TRBD1. V shed 5 bases, J shed 2 bases, and the junction held 8 bases outside the gene matches. CDR1 and CDR2 from the germline V gene are MDHEN and SYDVKM. This CDR3 is 15 amino acids long. The chain's CDR3 is CASSPPGTENTEAFF. DNA of the CDR3: TGTGCCAGCAGTCCCCCCGGGACAGAAAACACTGAAGCTTTCTTT. Full variable domain (outside the CDR3, taken from reference TRBV28 and TRBJ1-1): DVKVTQSSRYLVKRTGEKVFLECVQDMDHENMFWYRQDPGLGLRLIYFSYDVKMKEKGDIPEGYSVSREKKERFSLILESASTNQTSMYLCASSPPGTENTEAFFGQGTRLTVV.

V gene TRBV24-1 combines with J gene TRBJ1-2; D possibly corresponds to TRBD1 (6 bases). Trimming shortened V by 6 bases and J by 4 bases, and 23 bases separated the two germline ends. The CDR3 spans 17 residues. CDR1 KGHDR and CDR2 SFDVKD come from the germline V gene. CDR3 amino acids: CATSYRGGGDYLYGYTF. The CDR3 nucleotides read TGTGCCACCAGTTATCGAGGGGGAGGGGACTACCTCTATGGCTACACCTTC.

This chain links TRBV5-8 with TRBJ1-3; D is unclear. Per germline, CDR1 SGHTS and CDR2 YDEGEE. Trimming took off 0 bases at V and 0 bases at J, with 10 bases between the two ends. The CDR3 has 16 residues. CDR3 amino acids: CASSLGSRLSGNTIYF. CDR3 sequence (DNA): TGTGCCAGCAGCTTGGGGAGCAGACTCTCTGGAAACACCATATATTTT.

The chain is built from TRBV28 and TRBJ1-4; 10 nucleotides line up with TRBD1. From germline, CDR1 is MDHEN and CDR2 SYDVKM. The CDR3 has 18 amino acids. Unmatched junction bases numbered 10, after V lost 6 bases and J lost 0 bases. The CDR3 is CASSAPGQGITTNEKLFF. CDR3 DNA sequence: TGTGCCAGCAGCGCACCGGGACAGGGGATCACAACTAATGAAAAACTGTTTTTT.

The CDR3 spells CASSLIQGGTEAFF. The CDR3, as DNA: TGCGCCAGCAGCTTAATACAGGGGGGTACTGAAGCTTTCTTT. This chain joins TRBV5-1 and TRBJ1-1; 8 positions match TRBD1. V trimming: 2 bases; J trimming: 5 bases; junction bases outside the gene matches: 5. CDR3 length: 14 amino acids. Germline V gene sequence: CDR1 SGHRS, CDR2 YFSETQ.

This rearrangement joins TRBV21-1 to TRBJ2-7; TRBD2, the table's D call, lacks a check against the DNA. TRBV21-1 is designated a pseudogene. The CDR3 runs 16 residues. CDR3: CASILEEREGMYEQYF. DNA for the CDR3: TGTGCCAGCATCCTGGAGGAGCGGGAGGGCATGTACGAGCAGTACTTC.

The V and J genes are TRBV5-1 and TRBJ1-1; maybe TRBD1 (6 bases). This CDR3 is built from 15 residues. Germline values: CDR1 SGHRS, CDR2 YFSETQ. With 4 bases removed from V and 0 bases from J, the gap between germline ends came to 13 bases. In DNA form, the CDR3 reads TGCGCCAGCAGCAAATCGCAGGGGATGAACACTGAAGCTTTCTTT. Residues: CASSKSQGMNTEAFF.

This clone was seen repeatedly, ten times or more. Compared with germline, one end of the junction differs, possibly owing to a read error. The genes are TRBV28 and TRBJ1-4, with D perhaps matching TRBD1 (5 bases). There are 11 residues in the CDR3. The germline gives CDR1 MDHEN, CDR2 SYDVKM. The CDR3 DNA reads as TGTGCCAGCAGTCAAAGCGGGACGGATTATTTT. Amino acids: CASSQSGTDYF.